The 6 T cell receptor beta chains presented below share a single source sample, sequenced in a study of CD8+ T cells in alopecia areata (dated by TCRdb to the late 2010s). The sample's time point label, in plain terms: around 26 weeks on oral tofacitinib. In the paper's terms, the treatment or condition label means: oral pan-JAK inhibitor, 5-10 mg twice daily. The method was the immunoSEQ multiplex PCR assay. RNA was extracted from all samples and reverse transcribed into cDNA as template for TCR sequencing. Not all clones reach the TCRdb copy of this immuneACCESS table, which keeps in-frame sequences only. Checked studies attribute under half of the gap to unresolved V genes and leave the rest unexplained. This sample gives over 100,000 clones in total; roughly 50% of them show up just once. More than 9% of the sample goes to the ten largest clones. Specimen: CD8+ T cells sorted from blood, collected at week 24, from a patient treated with tofacitinib. The source of these receptors is a human donor with alopecia areata.

The chain employs TRBV30 and TRBJ2-5; 8 bases fit TRBD2. J was trimmed by 2 bases and V by 2 bases; bases with no gene match: 7. The CDR3 runs 15 residues. CDR1 and CDR2 (germline): GTSNPN, SVGIG (reference sequence). In DNA, the CDR3 is TGTGCCTGGAGTTCTAGCGGGCAGGCTCAAGAGACCCAGTACTTC. Its translation is CAWSSSGQAQETQYF.

This chain connects TRBV10-3 to TRBJ2-3; tentative D call: TRBD2 (7 bases). Trimming pared 0 bases from V and 4 bases from J, leaving 14 bases between. Looked up from germline, CDR1 is ENHRY and CDR2 is SYGVKD. CDR3 size: 16 residues. The CDR3 loop is CAISESGGAHPDTQYF. In DNA, the CDR3 is TGTGCCATCAGTGAGTCGGGGGGGGCGCATCCAGATACGCAGTATTTT.

This clone was seen more than once but under ten times. This sequence joins TRBV6-5 and TRBJ2-2; D unclear. V was trimmed by 2 bases and J by 1 base, leaving 8 bases between them. Germline lookup yields CDR1 MNHEY and CDR2 SVGAGI. There are 15 residues in the CDR3. The CDR3 reads CASSYPQMNTGELFF. The CDR3 coding sequence is TGTGCCAGCAGTTACCCACAGATGAACACCGGGGAGCTGTTTTTT.

The table lists this clone with a few counts. This sequence joins TRBV27 and TRBJ1-1; D not certain. The V and J ends lost 5 bases and 1 base respectively, with 11 bases between them. CDR3 length equals 14 residues. Per germline, CDR1 MNHEY and CDR2 SMNVEV (reference sequence). The CDR3 region has the DNA TGTGCCAGCAGTATAGACGAAAGGAACACTGAAGCTTTCTTT. Translated: CASSIDERNTEAFF.

The rearrangement uses TRBV27 and TRBJ1-2; 7 bases are a match to TRBD1. Germline CDR1 and CDR2: MNHEY and SMNVEV (reference sequence). The CDR3 runs 16 residues. V dropped 0 bases and J dropped 1; count of bases not matched to a gene: 5. The DNA of the CDR3 is TGTGCCAGCAGTTTATCCCAGGGGGATGTTAACTATGGCTACACCTTC. As protein: CASSLSQGDVNYGYTF.

The CDR3 DNA is TGTGCCACCAGCAGGGCCCTACCCTGGGAGCAGTTCTTC. It codes for CATSRALPWEQFF. The chain combines TRBV15 with TRBJ2-1; no clear D. The CDR3 is 13 residues long. V was shortened by 3 bases and J by 10 bases, with 13 bases between the two germline ends. Germline CDR1 and CDR2: LNHNV and YYDKDF (reference sequence).